The 26 T cell receptor beta chains in this list originate from one sample, sequenced in a study of T cell responses to AZD1222 COVID-19 vaccine. Here immunoSEQ multiplex PCR was the method, and the copy in TCRdb shows in-frame clones only, minus some. The table records approximately 180,000 clones, roughly 93% of them present only once. Source: peripheral blood, taken 28 days after the second dose of the MenACWY control vaccine. All receptors derive from an adult who received the MenACWY meningococcal vaccine as a control.

V is TRBV3-1 (or the pseudogene TRBV3-2) and J is TRBJ1-1, with D unclear. CDR3 size: 11 residues. The V gene lost 1 base and the J gene lost 8 bases, with 5 bases spanning the gap. Germline CDR1 is LGHDT and CDR2 is YNNKEL (reference sequence). The chain's CDR3 is CASSQAGEAFF. The CDR3 nucleotides read TGTGCCAGCAGCCAAGCGGGGGAAGCTTTCTTT.

The CDR3 bases are TGTGCCAGTAGTATAGGTTTAAGAGAATCACCCCTCCACTTT. It codes for CASSIGLRESPLHF. The chain employs TRBV19 and TRBJ1-6; D is unresolved. CDR3 length: 14 residues. CDR1 and CDR2 from the germline V gene are LNHDA and SQIVND (reference sequence). V gave up 1 base and J gave up 10 bases, with 11 bases separating them. The complete variable domain, with remaining parts taken from reference TRBV19 and TRBJ1-6, reads DGGITQSPKYLFRKEGQNVTLSCEQNLNHDAMYWYRQDPGQGLRLIYYSQIVNDFQKGDIAEGYSVSREKKESFPLTVTSAQKNPTAFYLCASSIGLRESPLHFGNGTRLTVT.

This clone was seen just once. The genes are TRBV28 and TRBJ1-1; tentatively, D is TRBD1 (5 bases). The CDR3 sequence is 15 residues long. V shed 4 bases and J shed 5 bases, with 17 bases lying between them. Looked up from germline, CDR1 is MDHEN and CDR2 is SYDVKM. The CDR3 sequence is CASSSPGESVTEAFF. The CDR3 DNA is TGTGCCAGCAGTTCGCCGGGGGAATCGGTTACTGAAGCTTTCTTT.

V is TRBV5-4 and J is TRBJ1-5, with no clear D. Germline V gives CDR1 SGHNT, CDR2 YYREEE (reference sequence). This CDR3 has 15 residues. V shed 4 bases and J shed 6 bases, with 17 bases lying between them. The DNA of the CDR3 is TGTGCCAGCAGCCTAAACCCCGGCAGGAGTCAGCCCCAGCATTTT. It specifies CASSLNPGRSQPQHF.

This chain uses TRBV28 with TRBJ2-7; 10 bases fit TRBD1. Germline V gene lookup returns CDR1 MDHEN and CDR2 SYDVKM. This CDR3 is built from 16 residues. V lost 0 bases to trimming and J lost 5 bases; unmatched junction nucleotides: 7. The CDR3 is CASSLWSGTGADEQYF. Here the CDR3 DNA reads TGTGCCAGCAGTTTATGGAGCGGGACAGGGGCGGACGAGCAGTACTTC.

The CDR3 sequence is CASSPTGTSGPLDTQYF. CDR3 DNA sequence: TGTGCCAGCAGTCCTACCGGGACTAGCGGGCCCTTAGATACGCAGTATTTT. The chain joins TRBV27 to TRBJ2-3; 12 bases fit TRBD2. The V and J ends lost 5 bases and 5 bases, in that order; junction bases with no gene match: 11. The CDR3 is 17 residues long. The germline V gene has CDR1 MNHEY and CDR2 SMNVEV (reference sequence).

The chain uses TRBV27 and TRBJ2-2, with D perhaps TRBD1 (7 bases). The V gene's germline CDR1 is MNHEY and CDR2 SMNVEV (reference sequence). The CDR3 totals 15 residues. Trimming stripped 3 bases from V and 2 bases from J, with 10 bases between. The CDR3 DNA reads TGTGCCAGCAGTTTTCAGGGGGGTAACACCGGGGAGCTGTTTTTT. Amino acid sequence: CASSFQGGNTGELFF.

The chain has TRBV5-1 and TRBJ1-1; D remains ambiguous. The V and J ends lost 1 base and 2 bases respectively, with 9 bases between them. Looked up from germline, CDR1 is SGHRS and CDR2 is YFSETQ. This CDR3 comprises 14 residues. Here the CDR3 reads CASSLIEGNTEAFF. The CDR3 nucleotides read TGCGCCAGCAGCTTGATAGAGGGCAACACTGAAGCTTTCTTT.

The rearrangement links TRBV6-5 to TRBJ1-1; 8 nucleotides agree with TRBD1. The V segment lost 6 bases and the J segment 0 bases; nucleotides outside the gene matches: 6. This CDR3 has 15 amino acids. Germline CDR1 MNHEY, CDR2 SVGAGI. The DNA for the CDR3 is TGTGCCAGCAGCCGTCAGGGGGCAATGAACACTGAAGCTTTCTTT. This codes for CASSRQGAMNTEAFF.

The chain uses TRBV2 and TRBJ1-4; 12 nucleotides agree with TRBD1. Germline CDR1 reads SNHLY; CDR2 reads FYNNEI. V dropped 6 bases and J dropped 8; count of bases not matched to a gene: 7. The CDR3 totals 15 residues. The CDR3 here is CASSAIGTGGEKLFF. In DNA form, the CDR3 reads TGTGCCAGCAGCGCTATCGGGACAGGGGGCGAAAAACTGTTTTTT. Supplemented by reference TRBV2 and TRBJ1-4, the full variable domain reads EPEVTQTPSHQVTQMGQEVILRCVPISNHLYFYWYRQILGQKVEFLVSFYNNEISEKSEIFDDQFSVERPDGSNFTLKIRSTKLEDSAMYFCASSAIGTGGEKLFFGSGTQLSVL.

The V call is TRBV18, the J call TRBJ2-1, with D unresolved. V was clipped by 1 base and J by 7 bases, with 17 bases between them. Germline V CDR1 and CDR2: KGHSH, LQKENI. CDR3 length equals 16 residues. DNA of the CDR3: TGTGCCAGCTCACCACGAGAGGCCACCGGTACGAATGAGCAGTTCTTC. Translating it yields CASSPREATGTNEQFF.

The chain uses TRBV29-1 and TRBJ1-4; D possibly corresponds to TRBD1 (5 bases). V was pared by 0 bases and J by 8 bases, with 13 bases between. Germline-derived CDR1 and CDR2 are SQVTM and ANQGSEA. CDR3 length equals 14 residues. CDR3 bases: TGCAGCGTTGAAGATAGCAGGGTGGGCGAAAAACTGTTTTTT. Translation: CSVEDSRVGEKLFF.

The gene calls are TRBV6-6 and TRBJ2-1; tentatively, D is TRBD1 (5 bases). CDR3 size: 12 residues. CDR1 is MNHNY and CDR2 is SVGAGI in the germline V gene (reference sequence). Trimming pared 6 bases from V and 7 bases from J, leaving 10 bases between. CDR3: CASRLTENEQFF. CDR3 in DNA: TGTGCCAGCAGGTTGACAGAGAATGAGCAGTTCTTC.

The rearrangement links TRBV30 to TRBJ1-4; D remains unclear. The CDR3 sequence is 13 residues long. The V gene's germline CDR1 is GTSNPN and CDR2 SVGIG (reference sequence). V lost 1 base and J 4 bases, leaving 7 bases between the germline ends. The CDR3 loop is CAWSGNLNEKLFF. The CDR3, as DNA: TGTGCCTGGAGTGGGAACCTTAATGAAAAACTGTTTTTT. Complete variable domain (other parts from reference TRBV30 and TRBJ1-4): SQTIHQWPATLVQPVGSPLSLECTVEGTSNPNLYWYRQAAGRGLQLLFYSVGIGQISSEVPQNLSASRPQDRQFILSSKKLLLSDSGFYLCAWSGNLNEKLFFGSGTQLSVL.

V and J are TRBV5-1 and TRBJ1-6; 9 nucleotides agree with TRBD1. Germline lookup yields CDR1 SGHRS and CDR2 YFSETQ. The length of the CDR3 is 14 residues. Trimming cost V 3 bases and J 10 bases; bases outside gene matches: 5. The CDR3 bases are TGCGCCAGCAGCTCGGACAGGGGAGGGTCACCCCTCCACTTT. This codes for CASSSDRGGSPLHF. Full variable domain (outside the CDR3, taken from reference TRBV5-1 and TRBJ1-6): KAGVTQTPRYLIKTRGQQVTLSCSPISGHRSVSWYQQTPGQGLQFLFEYFSETQRNKGNFPGRFSGRQFSNSRSEMNVSTLELGDSALYLCASSSDRGGSPLHFGNGTRLTVT.

Here the CDR3 reads CATSREGGVWSTEAFF. CDR3 DNA: TGTGCCACCAGCAGAGAGGGGGGGGTGTGGAGCACTGAAGCTTTCTTT. This chain links TRBV15 with TRBJ1-1; possible D gene TRBD1, 5 bases. CDR3 length: 16 residues. Germline-derived CDR1 and CDR2 are LNHNV and YYDKDF (reference sequence). Trimming stripped 0 bases from V and 4 bases from J, with 15 bases between.

This clone has a single count. The chain uses TRBV5-5 and TRBJ1-2, with unresolved D. Germline V gives CDR1 SGHKS, CDR2 YYEKEE (reference sequence). The CDR3 sequence is 14 residues long. V gave up 2 bases and J gave up 0 bases, with 8 bases separating them. CDR3 loop: CASSFGQANYGYTF. The CDR3 DNA follows: TGTGCCAGCAGCTTCGGTCAGGCTAACTATGGCTACACCTTC.

The rearrangement links TRBV6-5 to TRBJ1-2; D call uncertain. Germline V gene lookup returns CDR1 MNHEY and CDR2 SVGAGI. CDR3 size: 13 residues. V lost 4 bases and J 2 bases, leaving 8 bases between the germline ends. In nucleotides, the CDR3 is TGTGCCAGCAGTTCGGACCCCAACTATGGCTACACCTTC. It specifies CASSSDPNYGYTF.

This clone was counted a single time. The chain links TRBV3-1 (or the pseudogene TRBV3-2) to TRBJ1-1; the D gene is possibly TRBD1 (5 bases). V was pared by 1 base and J by 4 bases, with 16 bases between. Germline lookup yields CDR1 LGHDT and CDR2 YNNKEL (reference sequence). This CDR3 contains 16 residues. For the CDR3, the DNA is TGTGCCAGCAGCCAAGTCTTGGTAGGGGTAAGCACTGAAGCTTTCTTT. Amino acids: CASSQVLVGVSTEAFF.

The genes are TRBV5-6 and TRBJ1-5, with D unresolved. The V and J ends lost 0 bases and 7 bases respectively, with 11 bases between them. Germline V gene sequence: CDR1 SGHDT, CDR2 YYEEEE. This CDR3 contains 14 residues. The CDR3 sequence is CASSLAGSRQPQHF. CDR3 in DNA: TGTGCCAGCAGCTTGGCGGGGAGTAGGCAGCCCCAGCATTTT.

This clone has just one count. The rearrangement links TRBV7-2 to TRBJ1-6; D is unclear. V lost 1 base and J 6 bases, leaving 13 bases between the germline ends. Germline V gene lookup returns CDR1 SGHTA and CDR2 FQGNSA. CDR3 size: 16 residues. Written as DNA, the CDR3 is TGTGCCAGCAGCTTAGAGAGGGCTTCCGCTAATTCACCCCTCCACTTT. Protein sequence: CASSLERASANSPLHF.

The chain carries TRBV28 and TRBJ1-2; TRBD1 might be the D (5 bases). Trimming pared 3 bases from V and 8 bases from J, leaving 19 bases between. The CDR3 loop spans 15 amino acids. Germline CDR1 MDHEN, CDR2 SYDVKM. The CDR3 DNA reads TGTGCCAGCAGTTTCGGGGCACGGGGGTTAGAAGGCTACACCTTC. This translates into CASSFGARGLEGYTF.

The chain has TRBV5-1 and TRBJ2-5; D gene unclear. CDR3 length equals 14 residues. Germline loops: CDR1 SGHRS, CDR2 YFSETQ. Trimming took off 3 bases at V and 5 bases at J, with 14 bases between the two ends. The CDR3: CASSSTRAGETQYF. The CDR3 DNA is TGCGCCAGCAGCTCCACCCGGGCTGGCGAGACCCAGTACTTC.

The genes are TRBV19 and TRBJ2-1; D is tentatively TRBD1 or TRBD2 (5 bases each). Trimming took off 6 bases at V and 6 bases at J, with 15 bases between the two ends. There are 14 residues in the CDR3. CDR1 and CDR2 from the germline V gene are LNHDA and SQIVND (reference sequence). CDR3 residues: CASRFGAQPNEQFF. In DNA form, the CDR3 reads TGTGCCAGTAGATTCGGGGCCCAGCCCAATGAGCAGTTCTTC.

The V gene is TRBV6-5, the J gene TRBJ1-6, with 7 bases matching TRBD1. CDR1 and CDR2 from the germline V gene are MNHEY and SVGAGI. CDR3 length: 15 residues. The ends lost 0 bases at V and 10 bases at J; junction bases unmatched: 6. The CDR3 DNA is TGTGCCAGCAGTTACTCGCGACAGGGTGGGTCACCCCTCCACTTT. Translating it yields CASSYSRQGGSPLHF.

J is TRBJ1-1 and V is TRBV19; D unresolved. This CDR3 has 15 residues. Germline CDR1 LNHDA, CDR2 SQIVND (reference sequence). Trimming cost V 5 bases and J 3 bases, with 16 bases left between them. The CDR3 DNA reads TGTGCCAGTAGTCTGTGGTTTGGGCCGGACACTGAAGCTTTCTTT. It yields the protein CASSLWFGPDTEAFF.